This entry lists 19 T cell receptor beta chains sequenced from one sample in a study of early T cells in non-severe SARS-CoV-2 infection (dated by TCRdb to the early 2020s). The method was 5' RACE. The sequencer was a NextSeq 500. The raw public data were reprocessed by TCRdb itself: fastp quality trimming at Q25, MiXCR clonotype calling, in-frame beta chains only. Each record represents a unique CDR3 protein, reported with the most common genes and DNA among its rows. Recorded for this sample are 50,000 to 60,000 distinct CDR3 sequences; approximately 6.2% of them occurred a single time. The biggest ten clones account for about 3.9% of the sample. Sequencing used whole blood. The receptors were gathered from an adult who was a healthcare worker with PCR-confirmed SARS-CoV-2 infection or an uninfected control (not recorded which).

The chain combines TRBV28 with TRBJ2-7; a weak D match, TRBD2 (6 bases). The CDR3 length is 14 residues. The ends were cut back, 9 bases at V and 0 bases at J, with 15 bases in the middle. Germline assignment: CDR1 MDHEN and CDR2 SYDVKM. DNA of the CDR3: TGTGCCAGTAACCCCGGGAGCGCCTCCTACGAGCAGTACTTC. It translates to CASNPGSASYEQYF. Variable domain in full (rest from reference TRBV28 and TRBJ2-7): DVKVTQSSRYLVKRTGEKVFLECVQDMDHENMFWYRQDPGLGLRLIYFSYDVKMKEKGDIPEGYSVSREKKERFSLILESASTNQTSMYLCASNPGSASYEQYFGPGTRLTVT.

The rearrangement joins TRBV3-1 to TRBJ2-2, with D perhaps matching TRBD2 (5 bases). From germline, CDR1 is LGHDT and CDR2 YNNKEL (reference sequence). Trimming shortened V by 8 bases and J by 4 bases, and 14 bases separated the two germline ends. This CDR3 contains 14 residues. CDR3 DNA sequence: TGTGCCAGCCAGAACCGGGGTGGCACCGGGGAGCTGTTTTTT. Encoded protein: CASQNRGGTGELFF.

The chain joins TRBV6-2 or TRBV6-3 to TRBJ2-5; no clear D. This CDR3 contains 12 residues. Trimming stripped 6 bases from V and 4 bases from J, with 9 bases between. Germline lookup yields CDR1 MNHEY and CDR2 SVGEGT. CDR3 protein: CASRGSAETQYF. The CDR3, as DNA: TGTGCCAGCAGGGGTAGTGCAGAGACCCAGTACTTC.

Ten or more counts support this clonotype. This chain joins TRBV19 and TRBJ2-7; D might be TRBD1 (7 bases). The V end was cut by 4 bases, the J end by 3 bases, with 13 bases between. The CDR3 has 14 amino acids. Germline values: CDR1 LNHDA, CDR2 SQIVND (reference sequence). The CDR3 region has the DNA TGTGCCAGTAGTAGCGCGGGACAGAACTACGAGCAGTACTTC. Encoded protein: CASSSAGQNYEQYF.

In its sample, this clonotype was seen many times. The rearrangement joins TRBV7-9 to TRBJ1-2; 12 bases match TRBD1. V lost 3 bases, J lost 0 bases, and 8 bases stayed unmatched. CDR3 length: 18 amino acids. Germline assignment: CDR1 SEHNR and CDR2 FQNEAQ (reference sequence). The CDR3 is CASSFHGTGGAPNYGYTF. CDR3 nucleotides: TGTGCCAGCAGCTTCCACGGGACAGGGGGCGCCCCTAACTATGGCTACACCTTC.

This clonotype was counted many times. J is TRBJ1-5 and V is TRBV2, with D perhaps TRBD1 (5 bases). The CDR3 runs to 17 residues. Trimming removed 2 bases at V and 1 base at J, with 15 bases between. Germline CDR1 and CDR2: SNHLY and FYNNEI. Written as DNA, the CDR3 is TGTGCCAGCAGTGAAAATGATCCCGCAGGGAGCAATCAGCCCCAGCATTTT. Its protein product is CASSENDPAGSNQPQHF.

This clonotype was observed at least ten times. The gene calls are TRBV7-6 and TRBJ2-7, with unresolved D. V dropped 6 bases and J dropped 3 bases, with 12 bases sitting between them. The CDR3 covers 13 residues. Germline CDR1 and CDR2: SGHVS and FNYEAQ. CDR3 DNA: TGTGCCAGCAGTGACCGAGTGAACTACGAGCAGTACTTC. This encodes CASSDRVNYEQYF.

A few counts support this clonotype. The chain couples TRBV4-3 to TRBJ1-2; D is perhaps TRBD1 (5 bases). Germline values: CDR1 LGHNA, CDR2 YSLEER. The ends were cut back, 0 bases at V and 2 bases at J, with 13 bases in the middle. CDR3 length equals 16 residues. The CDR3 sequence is CASSQEGIGGNYGYTF. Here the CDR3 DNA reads TGCGCCAGCAGCCAAGAGGGTATCGGGGGGAACTATGGCTACACCTTC.

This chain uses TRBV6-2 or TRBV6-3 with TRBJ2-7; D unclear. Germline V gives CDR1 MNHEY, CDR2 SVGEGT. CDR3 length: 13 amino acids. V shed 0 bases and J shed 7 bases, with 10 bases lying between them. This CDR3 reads CASSYSVFGEQYF. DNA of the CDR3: TGTGCCAGCAGTTACTCGGTATTCGGGGAGCAGTACTTC.

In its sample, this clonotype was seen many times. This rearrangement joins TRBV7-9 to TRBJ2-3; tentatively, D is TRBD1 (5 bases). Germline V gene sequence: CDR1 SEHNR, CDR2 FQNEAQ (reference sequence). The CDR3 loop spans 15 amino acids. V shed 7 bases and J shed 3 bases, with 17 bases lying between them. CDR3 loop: CASTPVRQGTDTQYF. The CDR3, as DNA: TGTGCCAGCACCCCGGTGAGGCAGGGAACAGATACGCAGTATTTT.

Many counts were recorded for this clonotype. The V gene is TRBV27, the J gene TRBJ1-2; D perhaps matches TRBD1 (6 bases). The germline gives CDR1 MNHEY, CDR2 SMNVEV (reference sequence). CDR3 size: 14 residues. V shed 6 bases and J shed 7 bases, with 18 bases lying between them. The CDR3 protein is CASSPHSGQFGYTF. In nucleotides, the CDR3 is TGTGCCAGCAGCCCACACTCCGGACAGTTTGGCTACACCTTC.

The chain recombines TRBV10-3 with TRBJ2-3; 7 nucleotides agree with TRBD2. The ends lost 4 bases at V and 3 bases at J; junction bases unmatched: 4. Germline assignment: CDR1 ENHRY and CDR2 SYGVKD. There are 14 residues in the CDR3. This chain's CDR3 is CAISGRGLTDTQYF. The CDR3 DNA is TGTGCCATCAGTGGGCGGGGGTTGACAGATACGCAGTATTTT.

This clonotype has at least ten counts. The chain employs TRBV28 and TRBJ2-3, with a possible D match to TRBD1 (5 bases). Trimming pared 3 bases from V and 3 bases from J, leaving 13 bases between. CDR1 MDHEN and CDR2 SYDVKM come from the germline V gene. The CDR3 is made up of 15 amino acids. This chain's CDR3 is CASSFVQGRTDTQYF. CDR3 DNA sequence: TGTGCCAGCAGTTTTGTTCAGGGTCGGACAGATACGCAGTATTTT.

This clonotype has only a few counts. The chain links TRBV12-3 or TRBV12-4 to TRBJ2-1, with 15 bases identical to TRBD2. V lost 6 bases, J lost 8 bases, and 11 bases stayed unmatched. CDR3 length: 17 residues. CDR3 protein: CASSLRTSGGARDEQFF. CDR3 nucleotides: TGTGCCAGCAGCTTACGGACTAGCGGGGGGGCGAGGGATGAGCAGTTCTTC.

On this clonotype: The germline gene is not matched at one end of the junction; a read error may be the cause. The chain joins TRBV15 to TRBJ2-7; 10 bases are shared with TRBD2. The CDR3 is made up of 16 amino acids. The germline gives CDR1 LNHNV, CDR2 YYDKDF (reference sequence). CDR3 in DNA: TGTGCCACCAGCTCCCCCGAAACGGGACTAGCGACCCATCGCCACTTC. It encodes CATSSPETGLATHRHF.

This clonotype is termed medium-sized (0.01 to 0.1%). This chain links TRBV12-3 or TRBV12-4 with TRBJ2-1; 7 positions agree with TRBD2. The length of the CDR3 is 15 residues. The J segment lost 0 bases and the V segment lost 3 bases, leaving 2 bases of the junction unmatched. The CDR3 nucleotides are TGTGCCAGCAGTTTGGGGGGGGGCTCCTACAATGAGCAGTTCTTC. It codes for CASSLGGGSYNEQFF.

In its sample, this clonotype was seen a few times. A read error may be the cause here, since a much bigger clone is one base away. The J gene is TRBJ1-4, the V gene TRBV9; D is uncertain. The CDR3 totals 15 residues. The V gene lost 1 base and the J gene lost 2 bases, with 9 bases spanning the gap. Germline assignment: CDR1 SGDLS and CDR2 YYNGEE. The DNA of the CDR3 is TGTGCCAGCAGCGTACGACCAATGACTAATGAAAAACTGTTTTTT. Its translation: CASSVRPMTNEKLFF.

The CDR3 DNA sequence: TGTGCCAGCAGTTACCGTCAGGGGGCCACCGGGGCCAACGTCCTGACTTTC. This encodes CASSYRQGATGANVLTF. This rearrangement joins TRBV6-5 to TRBJ2-6, with 8 bases identical to TRBD1. The germline V gene has CDR1 MNHEY and CDR2 SVGAGI. The CDR3 has 17 amino acids. J was trimmed by 4 bases and V by 2 bases; bases with no gene match: 7.

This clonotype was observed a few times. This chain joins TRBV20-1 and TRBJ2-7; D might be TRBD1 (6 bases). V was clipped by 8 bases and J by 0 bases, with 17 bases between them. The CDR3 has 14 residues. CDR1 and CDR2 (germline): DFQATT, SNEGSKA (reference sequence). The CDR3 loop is CSPLRTVDSYEQYF. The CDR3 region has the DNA TGCAGTCCTTTACGGACAGTCGACTCCTACGAGCAGTACTTC.